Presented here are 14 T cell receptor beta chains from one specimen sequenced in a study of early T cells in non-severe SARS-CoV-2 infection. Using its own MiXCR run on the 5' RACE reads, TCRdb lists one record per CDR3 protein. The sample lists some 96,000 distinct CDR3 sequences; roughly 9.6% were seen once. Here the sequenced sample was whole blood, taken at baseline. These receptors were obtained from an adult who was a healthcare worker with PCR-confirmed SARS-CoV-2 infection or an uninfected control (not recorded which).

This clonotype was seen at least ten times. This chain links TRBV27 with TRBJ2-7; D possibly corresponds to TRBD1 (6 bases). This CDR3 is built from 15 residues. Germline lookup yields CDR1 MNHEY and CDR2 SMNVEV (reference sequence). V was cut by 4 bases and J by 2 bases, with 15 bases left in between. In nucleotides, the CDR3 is TGTGCCAGCAGTTCCCCGAACAGGGCGCCCTACGAGCAGTACTTC. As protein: CASSSPNRAPYEQYF.

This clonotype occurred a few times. The DNA of the CDR3 is TGCGCCAGCAGCTTGGGACAGCCTGGAGACGAGCAGTACTTC. This codes for CASSLGQPGDEQYF. This rearrangement joins TRBV5-1 to TRBJ2-7; D may be TRBD1 (5 bases). The CDR3 consists of 14 residues. The germline V gene encodes CDR1 SGHRS and CDR2 YFSETQ. The germline V and J ends were trimmed by 0 bases and 5 bases, with 12 bases remaining between them.

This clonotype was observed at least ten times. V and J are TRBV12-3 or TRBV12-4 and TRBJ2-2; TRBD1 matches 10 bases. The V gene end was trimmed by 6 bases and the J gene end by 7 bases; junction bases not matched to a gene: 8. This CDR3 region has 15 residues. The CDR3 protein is CASSTPGTGVGELFF. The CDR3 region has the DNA TGTGCCAGCAGCACCCCTGGGACAGGGGTCGGGGAGCTGTTTTTT.

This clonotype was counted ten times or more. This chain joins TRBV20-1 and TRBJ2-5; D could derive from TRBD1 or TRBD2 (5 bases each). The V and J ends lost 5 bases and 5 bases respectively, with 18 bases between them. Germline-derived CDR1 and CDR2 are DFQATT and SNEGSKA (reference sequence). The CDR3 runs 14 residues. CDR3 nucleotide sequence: TGCAGTGCTCAGGAATGGGGGTTATCTGAGACCCAGTACTTC. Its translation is CSAQEWGLSETQYF.

CDR3 nucleotides: TGTGCCAGCACCTCTACGGGGGGTAGGGCTGAAGCTTTCTTT. It is translated as CASTSTGGRAEAFF. The rearrangement joins TRBV6-2 or TRBV6-3 to TRBJ1-1; possibly TRBD1 for D (5 bases). Germline V gene sequence: CDR1 MNHEY, CDR2 SVGEGT. Trimming took off 7 bases at V and 6 bases at J, with 18 bases between the two ends. This CDR3 has 14 residues.

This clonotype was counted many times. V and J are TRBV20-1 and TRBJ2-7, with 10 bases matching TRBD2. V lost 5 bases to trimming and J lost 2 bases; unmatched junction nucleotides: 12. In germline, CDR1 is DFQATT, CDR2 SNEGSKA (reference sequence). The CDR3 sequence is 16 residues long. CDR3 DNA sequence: TGCAGTGCTTCCAGATCGACTAGCGGGTTACCCTACGAGCAGTACTTC. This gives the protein CSASRSTSGLPYEQYF.

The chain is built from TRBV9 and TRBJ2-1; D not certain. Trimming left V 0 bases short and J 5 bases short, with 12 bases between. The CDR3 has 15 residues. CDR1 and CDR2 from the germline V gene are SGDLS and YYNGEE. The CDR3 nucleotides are TGTGCCAGCAGCGTAGAGGGCGCCTCTCACAATGAGCAGTTCTTC. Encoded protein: CASSVEGASHNEQFF.

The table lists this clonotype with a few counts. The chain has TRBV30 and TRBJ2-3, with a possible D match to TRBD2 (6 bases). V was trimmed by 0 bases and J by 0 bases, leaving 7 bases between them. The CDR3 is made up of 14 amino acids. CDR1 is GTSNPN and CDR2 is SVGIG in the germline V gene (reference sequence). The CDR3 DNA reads TGTGCCTGGAGTGTAGGGACTAGCACAGATACGCAGTATTTT. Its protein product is CAWSVGTSTDTQYF.

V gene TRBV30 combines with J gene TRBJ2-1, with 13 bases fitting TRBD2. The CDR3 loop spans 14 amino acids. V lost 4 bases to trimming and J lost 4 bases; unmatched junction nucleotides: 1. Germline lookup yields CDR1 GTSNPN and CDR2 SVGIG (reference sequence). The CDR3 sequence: CAWKGLAGYNEQFF. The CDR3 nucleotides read TGTGCCTGGAAGGGACTAGCGGGGTACAATGAGCAGTTCTTC.

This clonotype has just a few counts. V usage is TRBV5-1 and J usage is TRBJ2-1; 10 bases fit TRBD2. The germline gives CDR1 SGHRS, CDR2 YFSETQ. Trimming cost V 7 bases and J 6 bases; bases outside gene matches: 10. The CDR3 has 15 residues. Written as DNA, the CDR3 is TGCGCCAGCGGAGGGGCTAGCGGGAGAACCAATGAGCAGTTCTTC. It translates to CASGGASGRTNEQFF.

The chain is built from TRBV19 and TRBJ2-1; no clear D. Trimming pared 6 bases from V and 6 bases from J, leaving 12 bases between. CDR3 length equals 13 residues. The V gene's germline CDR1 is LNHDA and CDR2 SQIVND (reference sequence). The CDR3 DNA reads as TGTGCCAGTAGGAGCAGGTTGAGCAATGAGCAGTTCTTC. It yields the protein CASRSRLSNEQFF.

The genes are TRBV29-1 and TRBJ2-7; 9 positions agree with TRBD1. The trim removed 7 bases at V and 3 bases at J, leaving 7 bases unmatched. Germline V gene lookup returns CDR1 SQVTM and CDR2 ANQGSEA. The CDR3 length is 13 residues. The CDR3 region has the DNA TGCAGCGCTAAGGACAGGGGAGGCTACGAGCAGTACTTC. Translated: CSAKDRGGYEQYF.

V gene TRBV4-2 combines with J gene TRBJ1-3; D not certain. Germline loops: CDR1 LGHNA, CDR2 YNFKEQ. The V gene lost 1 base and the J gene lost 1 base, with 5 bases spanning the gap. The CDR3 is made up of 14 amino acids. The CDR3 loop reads CASSQVGSGNTIYF. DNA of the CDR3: TGTGCCAGCAGCCAAGTGGGGTCTGGAAACACCATATATTTT.

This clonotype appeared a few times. Here the CDR3 DNA reads TGTGCCAGCAGCTTAGCGCTCCTAGCGGGAGGGCAGGGATTAGCAGATACGCAGTATTTT. This translates into CASSLALLAGGQGLADTQYF. The chain recombines TRBV7-2 with TRBJ2-3, with 12 bases aligning to TRBD2. CDR3 length: 20 residues. V trimming: 0 bases; J trimming: 4 bases; junction bases outside the gene matches: 14. Germline V gene data show CDR1 as SGHTA and CDR2 as FQGNSA.